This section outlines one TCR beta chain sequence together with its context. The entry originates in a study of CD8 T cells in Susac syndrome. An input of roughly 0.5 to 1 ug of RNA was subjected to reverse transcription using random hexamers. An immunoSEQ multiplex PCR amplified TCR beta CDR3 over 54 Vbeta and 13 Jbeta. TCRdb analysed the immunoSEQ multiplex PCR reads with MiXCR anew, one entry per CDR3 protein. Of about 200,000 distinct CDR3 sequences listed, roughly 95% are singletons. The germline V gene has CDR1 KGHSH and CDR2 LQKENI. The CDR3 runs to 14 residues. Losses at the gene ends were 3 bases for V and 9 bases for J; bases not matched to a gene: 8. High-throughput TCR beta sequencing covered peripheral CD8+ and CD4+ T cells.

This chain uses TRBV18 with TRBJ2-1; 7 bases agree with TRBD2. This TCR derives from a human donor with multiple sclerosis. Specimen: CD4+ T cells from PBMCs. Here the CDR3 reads CASSPGGGGFEQFF. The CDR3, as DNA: TGTGCCAGCTCACCTGGCGGGGGTGGATTTGAGCAGTTCTTC. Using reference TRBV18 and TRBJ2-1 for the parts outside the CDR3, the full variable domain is NAGVMQNPRHLVRRRGQEARLRCSPMKGHSHVYWYRQLPEEGLKFMVYLQKENIIDESGMPKERFSAEFPKEGPSILRIQQVVRGDSAAYFCASSPGGGGFEQFFGPGTRLTVL.